The clone carrying this T cell receptor beta chain occurred a few times. Its antigen is unidentified. This entry comes from a study of beta chain features in type 1 diabetes. The isolated RNA, all of it, was reverse transcribed, so expressed TCRB transcripts were what got sequenced. The assay was immunoSEQ multiplex PCR, and TCRdb's table has in-frame clones only and misses some. This repertoire shows over 300,000 clones, 6.5% to 10% found once; its top ten account for around 0.44%. Broader study findings: Cells with high TCR expression could be over-represented by cDNA sequencing. Researchers report that Type 1 diabetes patients had moderately but significantly shorter TCRB CDR3s across all four CD4+ subsets. There were fewer insertions and more deletions at the VDJ junctions of type 1 diabetes patients.

V dropped 4 bases and J dropped 6 bases, with 11 bases sitting between them. The CDR3 has 12 residues. Germline V gives CDR1 SGHRS, CDR2 YFSETQ. Source material: central memory CD4+ T cells from blood. V is TRBV5-1 and J is TRBJ2-7; D call uncertain. This TCR came from a young woman in good health. DNA for the CDR3: TGCGCCAGCAGCCCCGACACACTCGAGCAGTACTTC. As protein: CASSPDTLEQYF.